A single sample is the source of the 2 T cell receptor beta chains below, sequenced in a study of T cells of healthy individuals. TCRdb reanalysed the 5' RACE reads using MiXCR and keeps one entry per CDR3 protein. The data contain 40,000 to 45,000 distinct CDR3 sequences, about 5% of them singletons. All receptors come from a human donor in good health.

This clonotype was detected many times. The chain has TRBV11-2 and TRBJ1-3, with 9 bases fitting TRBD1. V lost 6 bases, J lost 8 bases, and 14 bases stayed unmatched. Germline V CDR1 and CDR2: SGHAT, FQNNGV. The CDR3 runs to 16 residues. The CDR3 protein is CASRQSPSDRGHTIYF. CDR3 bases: TGTGCCAGCAGGCAATCTCCTTCGGACAGGGGTCACACCATATATTTT. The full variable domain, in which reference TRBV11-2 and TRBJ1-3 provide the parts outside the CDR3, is EAGVAQSPRYKIIEKRQSVAFWCNPISGHATLYWYQQILGQGPKLLIQFQNNGVVDDSQLPKDRFSAERLKGVDSTLKIQPAKLEDSAVYLCASRQSPSDRGHTIYFGEGSWLTVV.

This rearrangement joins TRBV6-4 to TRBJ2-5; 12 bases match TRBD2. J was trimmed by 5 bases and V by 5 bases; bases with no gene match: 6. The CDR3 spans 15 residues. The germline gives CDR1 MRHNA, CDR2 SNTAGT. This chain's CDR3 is CASSRLAGAAETQYF. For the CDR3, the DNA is TGTGCCAGCAGTCGACTAGCGGGGGCTGCGGAGACCCAGTACTTC.